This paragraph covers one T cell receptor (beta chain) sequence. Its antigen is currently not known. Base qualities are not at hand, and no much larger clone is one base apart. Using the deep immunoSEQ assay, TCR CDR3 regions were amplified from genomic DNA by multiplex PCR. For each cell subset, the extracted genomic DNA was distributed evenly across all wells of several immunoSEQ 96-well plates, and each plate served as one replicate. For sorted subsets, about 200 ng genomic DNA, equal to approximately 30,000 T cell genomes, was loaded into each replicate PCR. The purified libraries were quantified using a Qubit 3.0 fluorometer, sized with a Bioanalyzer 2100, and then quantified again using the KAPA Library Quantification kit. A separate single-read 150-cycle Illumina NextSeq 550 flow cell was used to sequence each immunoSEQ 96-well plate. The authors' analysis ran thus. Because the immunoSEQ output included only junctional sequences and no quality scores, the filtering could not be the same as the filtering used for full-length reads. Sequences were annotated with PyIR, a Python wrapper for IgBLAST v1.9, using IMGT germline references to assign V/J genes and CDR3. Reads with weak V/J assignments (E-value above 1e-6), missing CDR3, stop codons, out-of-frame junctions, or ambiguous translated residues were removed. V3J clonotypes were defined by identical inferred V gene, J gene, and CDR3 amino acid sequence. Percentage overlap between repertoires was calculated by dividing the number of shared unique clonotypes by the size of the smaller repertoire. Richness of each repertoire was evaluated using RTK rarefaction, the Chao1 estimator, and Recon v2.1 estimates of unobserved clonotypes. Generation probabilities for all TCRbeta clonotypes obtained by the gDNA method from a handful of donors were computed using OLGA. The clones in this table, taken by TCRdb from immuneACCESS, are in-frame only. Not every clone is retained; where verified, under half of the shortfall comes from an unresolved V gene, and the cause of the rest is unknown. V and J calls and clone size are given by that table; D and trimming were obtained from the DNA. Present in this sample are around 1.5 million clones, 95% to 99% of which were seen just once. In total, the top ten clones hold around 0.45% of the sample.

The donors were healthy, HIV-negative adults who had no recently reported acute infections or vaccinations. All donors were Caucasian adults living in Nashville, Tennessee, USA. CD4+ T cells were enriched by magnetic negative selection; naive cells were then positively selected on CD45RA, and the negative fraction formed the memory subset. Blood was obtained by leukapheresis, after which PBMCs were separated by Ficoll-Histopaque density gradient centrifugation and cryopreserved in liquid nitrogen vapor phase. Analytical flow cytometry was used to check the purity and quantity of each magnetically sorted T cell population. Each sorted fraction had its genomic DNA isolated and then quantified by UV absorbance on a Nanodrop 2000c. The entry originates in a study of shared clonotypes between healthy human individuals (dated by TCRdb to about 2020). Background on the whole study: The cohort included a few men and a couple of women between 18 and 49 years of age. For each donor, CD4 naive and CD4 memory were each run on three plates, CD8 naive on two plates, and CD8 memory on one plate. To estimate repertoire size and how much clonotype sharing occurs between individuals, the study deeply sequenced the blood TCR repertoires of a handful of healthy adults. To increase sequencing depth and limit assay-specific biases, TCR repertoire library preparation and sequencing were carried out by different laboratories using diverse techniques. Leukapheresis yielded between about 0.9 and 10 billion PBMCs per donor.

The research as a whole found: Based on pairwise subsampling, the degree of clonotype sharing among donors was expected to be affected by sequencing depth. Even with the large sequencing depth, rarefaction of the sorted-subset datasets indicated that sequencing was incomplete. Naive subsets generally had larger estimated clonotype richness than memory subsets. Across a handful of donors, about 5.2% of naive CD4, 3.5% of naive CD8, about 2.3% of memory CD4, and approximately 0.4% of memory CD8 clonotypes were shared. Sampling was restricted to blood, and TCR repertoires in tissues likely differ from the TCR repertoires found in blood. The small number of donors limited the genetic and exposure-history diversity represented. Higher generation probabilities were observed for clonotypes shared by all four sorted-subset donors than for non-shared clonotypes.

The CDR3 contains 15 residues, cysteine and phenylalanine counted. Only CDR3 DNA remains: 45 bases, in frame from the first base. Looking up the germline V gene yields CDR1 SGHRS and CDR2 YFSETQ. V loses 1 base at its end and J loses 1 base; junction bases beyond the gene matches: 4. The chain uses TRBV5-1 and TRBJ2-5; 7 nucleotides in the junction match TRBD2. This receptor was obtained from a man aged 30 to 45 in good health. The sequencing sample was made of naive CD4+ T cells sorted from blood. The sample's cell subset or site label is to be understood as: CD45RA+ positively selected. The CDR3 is CASSLRTSTQETQYF. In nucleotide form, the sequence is TGCGCCAGCAGCTTGAGGACTAGTACCCAAGAGACCCAGTACTTC.